Listed below are T cell receptor beta chains from one sample, sequenced in a study of T-cell memory formation after mild COVID-19. MiXCR was run by TCRdb on the 5' RACE reads, yielding one entry per CDR3 protein. The sample consists of some 450,000 distinct CDR3 sequences, roughly 17% of them appearing once. Sample: PBMCs or a T cell subset sorted from them (not recorded which). The receptors come from a man aged 18-30 years who had mild COVID-19 (a few samples of this study predate the infection). Cell type and time point are not known. Each CDR3 is given with its conserved first and last residue. For some rows the clone size is stated as once, few or many, or as a class when expanded; others skip it.

j_call v_call clone_size cdr3_aa
TRBJ1-5 TRBV21-1 few CARPGFHQPQHF
TRBJ2-5 TRBV5-5 NA CASSSLLGGGQETQYF
TRBJ2-1 TRBV5-6 NA CASRSSGGAWEQFF
TRBJ2-1 TRBV7-2 NA CASTTGTGYLSEQFF
TRBJ2-3 TRBV5-1 NA CASSLLPQTGPTTDTQYF
TRBJ1-2 TRBV3-1 NA CASSQGQGYYGYTF
TRBJ2-5 TRBV4-1 few CASSWNRDRGQYF
TRBJ2-3 TRBV4-1 NA CASSREETGADTDTQYF
TRBJ1-2 TRBV5-1 NA CASSWGQGATSNYGYTF
TRBJ1-1 TRBV27 NA CASSPQGWDTEAFF
TRBJ2-5 TRBV25-1 NA CASSDGLAETQYF
TRBJ1-6 TRBV4-3 NA CASSQDGIRRSLHF
TRBJ2-5 TRBV29-1 NA CSVWDGEETQYF
TRBJ2-2 TRBV4-2 many CASNTRPGDPGELFF
TRBJ2-1 TRBV7-2 few CASRRDRGNHNEQFF
TRBJ2-7 TRBV9 NA CASSEGTGGIFGRYEQYF
TRBJ2-1 TRBV9 NA CASSVVSGSYEQFF
TRBJ1-5 TRBV5-1 NA CASSLGTGGDQPQHF
TRBJ2-2 TRBV6-2/TRBV6-3 NA CASSRWAPNTGELFF
TRBJ2-1 TRBV29-1 few CSDSSGSGGSYNEQFF
TRBJ2-1 TRBV10-2 NA CASAGGPYNEQFF
TRBJ2-5 TRBV7-6 few CASSLEQGATTQYF
TRBJ1-5 TRBV12-3/TRBV12-4 NA CASSLGPGSSNQPQHF
TRBJ2-1 TRBV9 few CASSPDQNREQFF
TRBJ1-5 TRBV12-5 many CASGLENQPQHF
TRBJ1-2 TRBV6-1 NA CASTLDSGDGYTF
TRBJ1-2 TRBV27 few CASSTRVGTDYGYTF
TRBJ2-1 TRBV3-1 few CASSQDGGTSNEQFF
TRBJ1-2 TRBV6-1 few CASIERQGANYGYTF
TRBJ1-2 TRBV28 few CASSLFPAAYGYTF
TRBJ1-2 TRBV15 NA CATAKRDSYGYTF
TRBJ1-3 TRBV7-2 few CASSSDNSGWNTIYF
TRBJ2-7 TRBV10-3 NA CAISERGNEQYF
TRBJ2-3 TRBV4-2 many CASSPNPLAGGTDTQYF
TRBJ1-1 TRBV3-1 NA CASSPEPRTVEAFF
TRBJ2-2 TRBV10-3 few CAISSRDSPAGELFF
TRBJ2-3 TRBV15 NA CATSREAVGSSLGDTQYF
TRBJ2-5 TRBV11-2 few CASSLERSETQYF
TRBJ2-3 TRBV15 NA CATSRDTSGGAYTQYF
TRBJ2-3 TRBV24-1 NA CATSERGGVTDTQYF
TRBJ1-2 TRBV5-1 NA CASSLWTGAYGYTF
TRBJ2-6 TRBV7-8 many CASNRLAANSGANVLTF
TRBJ2-5 TRBV4-2 NA CASSPVGGGARETQYF
TRBJ1-5 TRBV4-3 many CASSLDYRSSVTPQHF
TRBJ2-3 TRBV4-3 NA CASSQDRDFFTDTQYF